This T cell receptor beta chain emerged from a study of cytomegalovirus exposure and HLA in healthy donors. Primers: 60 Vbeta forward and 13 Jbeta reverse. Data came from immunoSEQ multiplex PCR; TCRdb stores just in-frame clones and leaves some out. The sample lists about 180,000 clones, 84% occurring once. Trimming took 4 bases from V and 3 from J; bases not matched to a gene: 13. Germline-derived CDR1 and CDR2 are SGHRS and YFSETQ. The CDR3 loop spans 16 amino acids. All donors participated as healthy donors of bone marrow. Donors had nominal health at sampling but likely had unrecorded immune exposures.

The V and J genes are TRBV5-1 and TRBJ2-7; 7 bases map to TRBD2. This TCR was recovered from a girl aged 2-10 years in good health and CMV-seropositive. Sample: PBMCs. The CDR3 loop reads CASSRSGTGFGYEQYF. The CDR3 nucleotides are TGCGCCAGCAGCCGAAGCGGGACGGGATTTGGCTACGAGCAGTACTTC.